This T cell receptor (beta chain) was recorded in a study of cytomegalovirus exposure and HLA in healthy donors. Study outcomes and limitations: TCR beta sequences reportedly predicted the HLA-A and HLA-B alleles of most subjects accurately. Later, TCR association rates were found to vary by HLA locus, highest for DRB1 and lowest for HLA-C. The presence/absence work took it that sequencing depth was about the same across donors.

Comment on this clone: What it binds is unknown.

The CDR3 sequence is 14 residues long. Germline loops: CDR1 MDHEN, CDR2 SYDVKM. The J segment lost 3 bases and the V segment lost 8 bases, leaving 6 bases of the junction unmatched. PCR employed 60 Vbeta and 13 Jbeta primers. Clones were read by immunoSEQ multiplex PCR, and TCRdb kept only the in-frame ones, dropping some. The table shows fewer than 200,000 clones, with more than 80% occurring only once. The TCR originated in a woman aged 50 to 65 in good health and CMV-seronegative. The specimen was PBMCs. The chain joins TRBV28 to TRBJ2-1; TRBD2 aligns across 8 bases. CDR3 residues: CASRTSGHYNEQFF. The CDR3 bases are TGTGCCAGCCGAACTAGCGGCCACTACAATGAGCAGTTCTTC. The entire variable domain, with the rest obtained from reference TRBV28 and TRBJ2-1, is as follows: DVKVTQSSRYLVKRTGEKVFLECVQDMDHENMFWYRQDPGLGLRLIYFSYDVKMKEKGDIPEGYSVSREKKERFSLILESASTNQTSMYLCASRTSGHYNEQFFGPGTRLTVL.